The 27 T cell receptor beta chains presented below share a single source sample, sequenced in a study of blood T cell repertoires in COVID-19. The assay was immunoSEQ multiplex PCR, and TCRdb's table has in-frame clones only and misses some. The sample includes about 74,000 clones, 90% of them seen just once. Input material: peripheral blood. The receptors shown here come from a woman aged 45-65 years in a cohort sampled during active COVID-19.

This clone came up a few times. The rearrangement links TRBV20-1 to TRBJ1-2; TRBD1 agrees at 8 bases. With 8 bases clipped from V and 4 bases from J, the junction kept 3 bases outside the gene matches. Germline CDR1 and CDR2: DFQATT and SNEGSKA (reference sequence). The CDR3 spans 11 residues. Here the CDR3 reads CSTDRGYGYTF. The CDR3 bases are TGCAGTACTGACAGGGGCTATGGCTACACCTTC.

This clone was recorded only once. The chain uses TRBV7-2 and TRBJ2-1, with 10 bases fitting TRBD1. The germline V gene encodes CDR1 SGHTA and CDR2 FQGNSA. CDR3 length: 15 residues. Trimming removed 2 bases from V and 7 bases from J; junction bases left unmatched: 5. CDR3 in amino acids: CASSLRGQGTNEQFF. The CDR3 bases are TGTGCCAGCAGCTTAAGGGGACAGGGGACGAATGAGCAGTTCTTC.

The chain combines TRBV6-5 with TRBJ1-4; D gene ambiguous. The ends were cut back, 0 bases at V and 8 bases at J, with 7 bases in the middle. The germline V gene encodes CDR1 MNHEY and CDR2 SVGAGI. The CDR3 is made up of 13 amino acids. The CDR3 DNA is TGTGCCAGCAGTTACTCCCAGTGGGAAAAACTGTTTTTT. Protein product: CASSYSQWEKLFF.

The chain employs TRBV4-1 and TRBJ2-1; TRBD1 matches 9 bases. The CDR3 has 16 residues. V lost 4 bases to trimming and J lost 12 bases; unmatched junction nucleotides: 16. Germline V gives CDR1 MGHRA, CDR2 YSYEKL. The CDR3 loop is CASSLRTGAEVEGQFF. The CDR3 nucleotides read TGCGCCAGCAGCCTCCGGACAGGGGCGGAGGTGGAGGGGCAGTTCTTC.

V and J are TRBV12-3 or TRBV12-4 and TRBJ1-2; no clear D gene. The CDR3 contains 13 residues. Trimming left V 3 bases short and J 4 bases short, with 9 bases between. CDR3 amino acids: CASSFDRGYGYTF. CDR3 DNA sequence: TGTGCCAGCAGTTTCGACCGCGGCTATGGCTACACCTTC.

The rearrangement links TRBV5-1 to TRBJ2-5; no reliable D call. V was clipped by 1 base and J by 1 base, with 14 bases between them. The CDR3 has 16 amino acids. The germline gives CDR1 SGHRS, CDR2 YFSETQ. The CDR3 region has the DNA TGCGCCAGCAGCTTGTCAGGAACAGAACCCCAAGAGACCCAGTACTTC. Protein sequence: CASSLSGTEPQETQYF. Looking up the rest from reference TRBV5-1 and TRBJ2-5 gives the full variable domain: KAGVTQTPRYLIKTRGQQVTLSCSPISGHRSVSWYQQTPGQGLQFLFEYFSETQRNKGNFPGRFSGRQFSNSRSEMNVSTLELGDSALYLCASSLSGTEPQETQYFGPGTRLLVL.

V is TRBV29-1 and J is TRBJ2-2; perhaps TRBD1 as D (6 bases). Deletions cut 7 bases from V and 0 bases from J, with 12 bases between. The CDR3 has 14 amino acids. Germline V CDR1 and CDR2: SQVTM, ANQGSEA. The CDR3 reads CSATGTSNTGELFF. DNA for the CDR3: TGCAGCGCTACAGGGACCTCGAACACCGGGGAGCTGTTTTTT.

The V call is TRBV10-1, the J call TRBJ1-2; TRBD1 matches 8 bases. CDR3 length: 14 amino acids. The germline CDR1 and CDR2 sequences are WNHNN and SYGVQD (reference sequence). J gave up 1 base and V 8 bases, and 6 bases lay outside the gene matches. The CDR3 sequence: CASWGTGGNYGYTF. The CDR3 region has the DNA TGCGCCAGCTGGGGGACAGGTGGTAACTATGGCTACACCTTC.

This chain links TRBV3-1 (or the pseudogene TRBV3-2) with TRBJ2-3; 9 bases line up with TRBD2. V trimming: 3 bases; J trimming: 0 bases; junction bases outside the gene matches: 7. Per germline, CDR1 LGHDT and CDR2 YNNKEL (reference sequence). The CDR3 spans 17 residues. The CDR3 DNA is TGTGCCAGCAGCCATAAGTGGCTAGCGGGGAGCACAGATACGCAGTATTTT. Amino acid sequence: CASSHKWLAGSTDTQYF.

The chain links TRBV5-4 to TRBJ2-5, with D perhaps TRBD2 (6 bases). CDR1 and CDR2 from the germline V gene are SGHNT and YYREEE (reference sequence). The CDR3 has 14 amino acids. With 5 bases removed from V and 4 bases from J, the gap between germline ends came to 15 bases. In nucleotides, the CDR3 is TGTGCCAGCAGTCATAATCGGGGGAGAGAGACCCAGTACTTC. It translates to CASSHNRGRETQYF.

The V and J genes are TRBV3-1 (or the pseudogene TRBV3-2) and TRBJ2-2, with 7 bases lining up with TRBD1. The CDR3 sequence is 16 residues long. J lost 4 bases, V lost 1 base, and 6 bases had no gene match. Germline V lookup: CDR1 LGHDT, CDR2 YNNKEL (reference sequence). This chain's CDR3 is CASSQVDRLGTGELFF. CDR3 DNA: TGTGCCAGCAGCCAAGTGGACAGGTTGGGCACCGGGGAGCTGTTTTTT.

V usage is TRBV28 and J usage is TRBJ2-7; 9 bases fit TRBD2. Germline V gene sequence: CDR1 MDHEN, CDR2 SYDVKM. The CDR3 is 16 amino acids. The V gene end was trimmed by 1 base and the J gene end by 2 bases; junction bases not matched to a gene: 6. The CDR3 reads CASSLSSGTGAYEQYF. The CDR3 nucleotides are TGTGCCAGCAGTTTATCTAGCGGGACCGGGGCCTACGAGCAGTACTTC. The variable domain in full, with the rest retrieved from reference TRBV28 and TRBJ2-7, is DVKVTQSSRYLVKRTGEKVFLECVQDMDHENMFWYRQDPGLGLRLIYFSYDVKMKEKGDIPEGYSVSREKKERFSLILESASTNQTSMYLCASSLSSGTGAYEQYFGPGTRLTVT.

The chain is built from TRBV5-4 and TRBJ2-1; a possible D gene is TRBD1 (6 bases). V was cut by 3 bases and J by 7 bases, with 8 bases left in between. Germline V gene lookup returns CDR1 SGHNT and CDR2 YYREEE (reference sequence). The length of the CDR3 is 12 residues. CDR3 in amino acids: CASSSRGNEQFF. The CDR3 nucleotides are TGTGCCAGCAGCTCGAGGGGGAATGAGCAGTTCTTC.

The chain employs TRBV7-6 and TRBJ2-5, with a tentative D call TRBD2 (6 bases). Trimming removed 1 base at V and 4 bases at J, with 7 bases between. From germline, CDR1 is SGHVS and CDR2 FNYEAQ. The CDR3 runs to 13 residues. DNA of the CDR3: TGTGCCAGCAGCTTAGTCGGGAGAGAGACCCAGTACTTC. Protein product: CASSLVGRETQYF.

The chain has TRBV18 and TRBJ1-4; weak D call: TRBD1 (5 bases). V lost 5 bases to trimming and J lost 3 bases, with 10 bases between them. The V gene's germline CDR1 is KGHSH and CDR2 LQKENI. The CDR3 extends over 14 amino acids. The CDR3 loop reads CASSGGAPNEKLFF. The CDR3 nucleotides read TGTGCCAGCTCAGGAGGGGCACCTAATGAAAAACTGTTTTTT. The whole variable domain, filled in from reference TRBV18 and TRBJ1-4, reads NAGVMQNPRHLVRRRGQEARLRCSPMKGHSHVYWYRQLPEEGLKFMVYLQKENIIDESGMPKERFSAEFPKEGPSILRIQQVVRGDSAAYFCASSGGAPNEKLFFGSGTQLSVL.

The CDR3 DNA follows: TGCGCCAGCAGTATCATCCCGGGAAATGAAGCTTTCTTT. It specifies CASSIIPGNEAFF. The chain recombines TRBV5-1 with TRBJ1-1; no clear D gene. In germline, CDR1 is SGHRS, CDR2 YFSETQ. The length of the CDR3 is 13 residues. The V and J ends lost 5 bases and 7 bases respectively, with 15 bases between them.

The genes are TRBV5-1 and TRBJ2-2; 10 bases align to TRBD1. This CDR3 contains 17 residues. V lost 0 bases, J lost 5 bases, and 7 bases stayed unmatched. Germline V lookup: CDR1 SGHRS, CDR2 YFSETQ. CDR3 nucleotides: TGCGCCAGCAGCTTGGTAGCCGGGACAGGGGAGACCGGGGAGCTGTTTTTT. It translates to CASSLVAGTGETGELFF.

The CDR3 region is CASRDRLNTEAFF. For the CDR3, the DNA is TGTGCCAGCAGGGACAGGCTGAACACTGAAGCTTTCTTT. This chain links TRBV2 with TRBJ1-1; 7 nucleotides line up with TRBD1. V trimming: 6 bases; J trimming: 0 bases; junction bases outside the gene matches: 1. This CDR3 contains 13 residues. Germline CDR1 reads SNHLY; CDR2 reads FYNNEI.

The chain joins TRBV5-1 to TRBJ1-1; 10 bases line up with TRBD1. Germline CDR1 reads SGHRS; CDR2 reads YFSETQ. The CDR3 length is 15 residues. The J segment lost 3 bases and the V segment lost 2 bases, leaving 4 bases of the junction unmatched. In DNA form, the CDR3 reads TGCGCCAGCAGCTTTTTCGGGACAGGGGACACTGAAGCTTTCTTT. Translation: CASSFFGTGDTEAFF.

V and J are TRBV7-9 and TRBJ2-3; a weak D match, TRBD2 (6 bases). The CDR3 length is 15 residues. V gave up 5 bases and J gave up 2 bases, with 14 bases separating them. Germline values: CDR1 SEHNR, CDR2 FQNEAQ (reference sequence). In DNA, the CDR3 is TGTGCCAGCAGCCCACCTAGCGTTCTCACAGATACGCAGTATTTT. It translates to CASSPPSVLTDTQYF.

The chain recombines TRBV2 with TRBJ1-6; a weak D match, TRBD1 (5 bases). Germline V lookup: CDR1 SNHLY, CDR2 FYNNEI. V was pared by 2 bases and J by 7 bases, with 9 bases between. The CDR3 contains 14 residues. As DNA, the CDR3 is TGTGCCAGCAGTGAACGACAGTACAATTCACCCCTCCACTTT. It encodes CASSERQYNSPLHF. The entire variable domain, with the rest obtained from reference TRBV2 and TRBJ1-6, is as follows: EPEVTQTPSHQVTQMGQEVILRCVPISNHLYFYWYRQILGQKVEFLVSFYNNEISEKSEIFDDQFSVERPDGSNFTLKIRSTKLEDSAMYFCASSERQYNSPLHFGNGTRLTVT.

The chain employs TRBV6-6 and TRBJ2-5; no clear D. V gave up 0 bases and J gave up 5 bases, with 13 bases separating them. Germline CDR1 MNHNY, CDR2 SVGAGI (reference sequence). The CDR3 has 15 residues. The CDR3 is CASSYSKGVAETQYF. The CDR3 DNA reads TGTGCCAGCAGTTACTCGAAAGGAGTGGCCGAGACCCAGTACTTC.

The chain carries TRBV3-1 (or the pseudogene TRBV3-2) and TRBJ2-7, with TRBD1 as a possible D gene (6 bases). The V and J ends lost 2 bases and 9 bases respectively, with 17 bases between them. Germline loops: CDR1 LGHDT, CDR2 YNNKEL (reference sequence). CDR3 length: 14 residues. The CDR3 coding sequence is TGTGCCAGCAGCCAAACCCACCTGGGGGCCGCGCAGTACTTC. This sequence encodes CASSQTHLGAAQYF.

The gene calls are TRBV29-1 and TRBJ2-1; the D gene is possibly TRBD2 (6 bases). CDR1 is SQVTM, CDR2 ANQGSEA, per germline. The CDR3 extends over 12 amino acids. Trimming took 4 bases from V and 6 from J, leaving 10 bases between them. The CDR3: CSVVASVNEQFF. The CDR3 nucleotides are TGCAGCGTTGTTGCTAGCGTCAATGAGCAGTTCTTC.

The rearrangement links TRBV6-1 to TRBJ1-1; TRBD1 is a possible D gene (6 bases). Deletions cut 0 bases from V and 0 bases from J, with 11 bases between. Germline-derived CDR1 and CDR2 are MNHNS and SASEGT. The CDR3 is 16 residues long. CDR3 bases: TGTGCCAGCAGTGAAGCGGCAGGGGACATGAACACTGAAGCTTTCTTT. Amino acids: CASSEAAGDMNTEAFF.

The gene calls are TRBV9 and TRBJ2-7, with TRBD1 matching 8 bases. Germline CDR1 and CDR2: SGDLS and YYNGEE. The CDR3 contains 14 residues. The V gene end was trimmed by 0 bases and the J gene end by 5 bases; junction bases not matched to a gene: 4. The CDR3 DNA reads as TGTGCCAGCAGCGTAGGACAGGGGAGCCACGAGCAGTACTTC. Its translation: CASSVGQGSHEQYF.

This sequence joins TRBV6-5 and TRBJ1-1; a possible D gene is TRBD1 (5 bases). From germline, CDR1 is MNHEY and CDR2 SVGAGI. The CDR3 sequence is 15 residues long. V lost 0 bases, J lost 1 base, and 9 bases lay in between. CDR3 coding DNA: TGTGCCAGCAGTTACTCGAGGCAGGGGAACACTGAAGCTTTCTTT. This gives the protein CASSYSRQGNTEAFF.